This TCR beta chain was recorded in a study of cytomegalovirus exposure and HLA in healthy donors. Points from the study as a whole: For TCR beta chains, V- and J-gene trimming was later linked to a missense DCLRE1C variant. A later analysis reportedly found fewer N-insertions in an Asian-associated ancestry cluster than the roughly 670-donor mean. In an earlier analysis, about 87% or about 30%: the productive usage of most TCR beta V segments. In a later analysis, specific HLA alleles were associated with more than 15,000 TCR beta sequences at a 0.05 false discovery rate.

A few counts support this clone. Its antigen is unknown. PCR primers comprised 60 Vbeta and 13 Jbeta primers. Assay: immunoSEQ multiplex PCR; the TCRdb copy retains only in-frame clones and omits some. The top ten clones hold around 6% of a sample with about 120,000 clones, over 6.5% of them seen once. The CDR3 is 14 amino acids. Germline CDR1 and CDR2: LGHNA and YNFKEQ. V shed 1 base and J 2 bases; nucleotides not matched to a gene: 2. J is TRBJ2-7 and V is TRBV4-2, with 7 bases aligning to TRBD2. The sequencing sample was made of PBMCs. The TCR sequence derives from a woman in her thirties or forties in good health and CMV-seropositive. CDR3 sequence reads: CASSQAGGAYEQYF. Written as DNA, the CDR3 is TGTGCCAGCAGCCAAGCGGGGGGTGCCTACGAGCAGTACTTC.